Following are 3 T cell receptor beta chains from one sample sequenced in a study of CD8 T cells in Susac syndrome (dated by TCRdb to 2018 to 2020). Libraries were prepared through the immunoSEQ multiplex PCR assay. RNA was extracted using the RNeasy kit, and roughly 0.45 to 1 microgram was reverse transcribed with random hexamers. TCRdb redid the processing of the public reads, applying fastp at Q25 and MiXCR, and retained in-frame beta chains. A single entry per CDR3 protein holds the most common genes and DNA from its merged rows. Within this sample are over 150,000 distinct CDR3 sequences, with roughly 95% of them counted one time only. The biggest ten clones account for approximately 0.12% of the sample. What was sequenced was CD4+ T cells from PBMCs. The receptors stem from a human donor with Susac syndrome.

This chain links TRBV5-4 with TRBJ2-7; D gene uncertain. The CDR3 runs 15 residues. The V gene lost 2 bases and the J gene lost 0 bases, with 12 bases spanning the gap. Germline V gene sequence: CDR1 SGHNT, CDR2 YYREEE (reference sequence). For the CDR3, the DNA is TGTGCCAGCAGCTTCGGTGCGGTAAGCTCCTACGAGCAGTACTTC. Its translation is CASSFGAVSSYEQYF.

In this sample, this clonotype turned up once. The chain uses TRBV28 and TRBJ2-5; the D is unclear. The V end lost 5 bases, the J end lost 4 bases, and 17 bases lay between the germline ends. Germline V gives CDR1 MDHEN, CDR2 SYDVKM. CDR3 length equals 15 residues. The CDR3: CASSPPSAGAETQYF. CDR3 DNA sequence: TGTGCCAGCAGTCCCCCCTCAGCTGGAGCAGAGACCCAGTACTTC.

The rearrangement joins TRBV24-1 to TRBJ2-7, with D perhaps given as TRBD1 or TRBD2 (5 bases each). Germline V lookup: CDR1 KGHDR, CDR2 SFDVKD. The CDR3 extends over 17 amino acids. V was cut by 0 bases and J by 5 bases, with 19 bases left in between. The CDR3 here is CATSDLRTTGTDNEQYF. CDR3 nucleotide sequence: TGTGCCACCAGTGATTTGCGGACAACCGGGACCGACAACGAGCAGTACTTC.